This T cell receptor (beta chain) stems from a study of cytomegalovirus exposure and HLA in healthy donors. Findings and limits, study-wide: The study put some 150 TCR beta chains on its list as cytomegalovirus-associated. One cluster of highly shared sequence variants probably arose as a sequencing artifact.

Comment on this clone: What it binds is not known.

PCR employed 60 Vbeta and 13 Jbeta primers. Here immunoSEQ multiplex PCR was the method, and the copy in TCRdb shows in-frame clones only, minus some. The sample carries under 150,000 clones, about four fifths recorded once. This CDR3 is built from 12 residues. The V gene lost 4 bases and the J gene lost 6 bases, with 11 bases spanning the gap. Germline V gives CDR1 SGHNT, CDR2 YYREEE (reference sequence). Samples came from healthy bone marrow donors. Sampled while nominally healthy, donors likely had unrecorded immune exposures. The sequence was collected from a male donor in good health and CMV-seronegative. The rearrangement joins TRBV5-4 to TRBJ2-7; maybe TRBD1 (5 bases). Material for sequencing was PBMCs. As DNA, the CDR3 is TGTGCCAGCAGCCTCAGGGAAGGCGAGCAGTACTTC. The encoded protein is CASSLREGEQYF.